This TCR beta chain emerged from a study of cytomegalovirus exposure and HLA in healthy donors. Points from the study as a whole: Productive status was seen about 90% or about 30% of the time for most TCR beta V segments in an earlier analysis. In the analysis, some V segments, TRBV6-2 and TRBV6-3 included, were excluded as indistinguishable. From TCR beta sequences, most subjects' HLA-A and HLA-B alleles were reportedly predicted accurately.

The study ran its PCR with 60 Vbeta and 13 Jbeta primers. The table came from immunoSEQ multiplex PCR; TCRdb's copy has only in-frame clones and leaves some out. Of 90,000 to 110,000 clones detected, 65% to 90% appear once; the ten largest clones hold under 2.5%. Likely unrecorded immune exposures existed in these nominally healthy donors. This clone has just a few counts. Its antigen remains unknown. In germline, CDR1 is SGHNT, CDR2 YYREEE (reference sequence). The CDR3 runs to 13 residues. V was pared by 4 bases and J by 1 base, with 8 bases between. The chain carries TRBV5-4 and TRBJ1-1, with D hard to call. This receptor was taken from a woman aged 30 to 39 in good health and CMV-seronegative. Sequencing was done on a sample of PBMCs. The CDR3, as DNA: TGTGCCAGCAGCCGGGAGAAGAACACTGAAGCTTTCTTT. Its translation is CASSREKNTEAFF.